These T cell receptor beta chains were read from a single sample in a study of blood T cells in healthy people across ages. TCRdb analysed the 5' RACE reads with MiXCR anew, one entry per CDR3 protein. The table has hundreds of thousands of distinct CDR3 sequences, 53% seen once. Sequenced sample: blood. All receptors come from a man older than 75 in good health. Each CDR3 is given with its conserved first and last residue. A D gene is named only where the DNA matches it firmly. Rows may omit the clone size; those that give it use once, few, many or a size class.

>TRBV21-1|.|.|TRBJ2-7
CASSKPASGSPHEQYF
TGTGCCAGCAGCAAACCGGCTAGCGGGAGTCCCCACGAGCAGTACTTC
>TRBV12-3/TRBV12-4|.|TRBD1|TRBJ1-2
CASTRGNGYTF
TGTGCCAGCACCAGGGGGAATGGCTACACCTTC
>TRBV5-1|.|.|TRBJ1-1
CASSVRERNTEAFF
TGCGCCAGCAGCGTCAGGGAGAGAAACACTGAAGCTTTCTTT
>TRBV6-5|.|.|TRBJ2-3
CASMQGGPTDTQYF
TGTGCCAGCATGCAGGGGGGGCCCACAGATACGCAGTATTTT
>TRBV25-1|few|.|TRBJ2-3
CASTPSRGITDTQYF
TGTGCCAGCACCCCCTCGCGAGGCATCACAGATACGCAGTATTTT
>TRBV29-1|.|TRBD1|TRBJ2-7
CSVRTGVDEQYF
TGCAGCGTCCGGACAGGGGTCGACGAGCAGTACTTC
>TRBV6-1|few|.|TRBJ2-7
CASSVGQGNPSYEQYF
TGTGCCAGCAGTGTGGGGCAGGGAAACCCCTCCTACGAGCAGTACTTC
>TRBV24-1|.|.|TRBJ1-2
CATSDFPGEAGYTF
TGTGCCACCAGTGATTTCCCGGGGGAGGCTGGCTACACCTTC
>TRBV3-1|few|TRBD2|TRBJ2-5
CASSKKAGVNEQYF
TGTGCCAGCAGCAAAAAAGCGGGGGTCAATGAGCAGTACTTC
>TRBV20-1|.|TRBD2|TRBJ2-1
CSAVRTSATNEQFF
TGCAGTGCCGTGCGGACTAGCGCCACCAATGAGCAGTTCTTC
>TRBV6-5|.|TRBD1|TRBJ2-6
CASSRGQGFSGANVLTF
TGTGCCAGCAGTCGGGGACAGGGCTTCTCTGGGGCCAACGTCCTGACTTTC
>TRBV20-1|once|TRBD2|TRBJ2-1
CSGGLAVYNEQFF
TGCAGTGGTGGCCTAGCGGTATACAATGAGCAGTTCTTC
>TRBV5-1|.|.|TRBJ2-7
CASSATADSSYEQYF
TGCGCCAGCAGCGCGACGGCGGATAGCTCCTACGAGCAGTACTTC
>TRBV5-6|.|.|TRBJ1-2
CASSVDGQPGRYGYTF
TGTGCCAGCAGCGTGGATGGACAGCCGGGCCGCTACGGCTACACCTTC
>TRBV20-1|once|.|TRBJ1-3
CSAGPKQGRLSGNTIYF
TGCAGTGCTGGCCCTAAACAGGGACGGCTCTCTGGAAACACCATATATTTT
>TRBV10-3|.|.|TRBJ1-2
CAIRSTDNYGYTF
TGTGCCATCAGGAGTACAGACAACTATGGCTACACCTTC
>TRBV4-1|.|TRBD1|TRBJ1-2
CASSQEPGTGRFNYGYTF
TGCGCCAGCAGCCAAGAACCTGGGACAGGGAGATTTAACTATGGCTACACCTTC
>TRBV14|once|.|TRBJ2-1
CASSQPTWFYNEQFF
TGTGCCAGCAGCCAACCCACGTGGTTCTACAATGAGCAGTTCTTC
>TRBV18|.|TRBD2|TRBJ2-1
CASSSGLTSLGNEQFF
TGTGCCAGCTCATCGGGACTAACATCCTTAGGGAATGAGCAGTTCTTC
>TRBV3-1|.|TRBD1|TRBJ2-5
CASSQATGIQETQYF
TGTGCCAGCAGCCAAGCGACAGGGATTCAAGAGACCCAGTACTTC
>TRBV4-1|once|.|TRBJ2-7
CASSQVSAPGTYNEQYF
TGCGCCAGCAGCCAAGTTAGCGCCCCCGGCACCTACAATGAGCAGTACTTC
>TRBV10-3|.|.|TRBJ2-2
CAISESGFTGNTGELFF
TGTGCCATCAGTGAGTCTGGGTTTACAGGGAACACCGGGGAGCTGTTTTTT
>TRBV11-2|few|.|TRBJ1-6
CASSTTVGRNNSPLHF
TGTGCCAGCAGCACCACTGTAGGGAGAAATAATTCACCCCTCCACTTT
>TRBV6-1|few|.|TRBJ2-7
CASSGRGLEDEQYF
TGTGCCAGCAGTGGGAGGGGTTTGGAGGACGAGCAGTACTTC
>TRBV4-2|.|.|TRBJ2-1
CASSQTGRGQINEQFF
TGTGCCAGCAGTCAAACCGGGCGGGGACAGATCAATGAGCAGTTCTTC
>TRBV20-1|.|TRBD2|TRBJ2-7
CSARAAGTVAGVSPYEQYF
TGCAGTGCTAGGGCCGCCGGGACCGTAGCGGGAGTTTCCCCCTACGAGCAGTACTTC
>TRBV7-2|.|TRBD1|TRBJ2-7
CASSFRTGAYEQYF
TGTGCCAGCAGCTTCAGGACAGGAGCCTACGAGCAGTACTTC